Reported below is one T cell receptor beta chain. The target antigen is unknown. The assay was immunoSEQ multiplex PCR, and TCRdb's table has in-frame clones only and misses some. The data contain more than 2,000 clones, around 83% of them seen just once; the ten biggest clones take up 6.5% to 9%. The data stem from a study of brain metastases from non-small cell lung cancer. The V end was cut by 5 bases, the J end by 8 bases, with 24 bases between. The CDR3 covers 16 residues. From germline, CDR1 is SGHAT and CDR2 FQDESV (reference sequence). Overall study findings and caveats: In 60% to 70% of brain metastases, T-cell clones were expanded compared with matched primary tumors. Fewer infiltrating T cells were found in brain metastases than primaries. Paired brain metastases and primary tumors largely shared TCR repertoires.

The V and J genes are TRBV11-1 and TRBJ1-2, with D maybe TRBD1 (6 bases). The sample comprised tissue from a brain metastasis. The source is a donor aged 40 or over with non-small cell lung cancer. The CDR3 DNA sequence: TGTGCCAGCAGCCCAGACCCGAATTCCGGGACATACGGCTACACCTTC. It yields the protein CASSPDPNSGTYGYTF.